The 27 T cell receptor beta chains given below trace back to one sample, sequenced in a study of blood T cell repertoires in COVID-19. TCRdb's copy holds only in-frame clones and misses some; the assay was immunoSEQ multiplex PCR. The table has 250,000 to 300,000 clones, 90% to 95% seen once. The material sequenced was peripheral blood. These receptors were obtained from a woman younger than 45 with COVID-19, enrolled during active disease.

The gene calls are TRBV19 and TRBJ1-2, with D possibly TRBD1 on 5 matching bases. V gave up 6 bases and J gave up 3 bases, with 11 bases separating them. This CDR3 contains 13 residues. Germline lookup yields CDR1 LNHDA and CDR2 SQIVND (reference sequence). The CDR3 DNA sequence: TGTGCCAGTAGCGATCAGGGCGACTATGGCTACACCTTC. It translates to CASSDQGDYGYTF.

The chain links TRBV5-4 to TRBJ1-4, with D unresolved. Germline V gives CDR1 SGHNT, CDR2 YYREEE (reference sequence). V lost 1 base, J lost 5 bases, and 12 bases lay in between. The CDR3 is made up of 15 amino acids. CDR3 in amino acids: CASSLNAGLNEKLFF. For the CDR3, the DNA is TGTGCCAGCAGCTTGAACGCAGGCCTGAATGAAAAACTGTTTTTT.

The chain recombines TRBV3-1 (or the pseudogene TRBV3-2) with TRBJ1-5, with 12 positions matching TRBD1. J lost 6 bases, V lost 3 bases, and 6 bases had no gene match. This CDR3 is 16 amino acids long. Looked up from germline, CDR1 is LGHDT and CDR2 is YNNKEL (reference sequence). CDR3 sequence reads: CASSQGTGGLGQPQHF. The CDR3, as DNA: TGTGCCAGCAGCCAGGGGACAGGGGGCCTTGGTCAGCCCCAGCATTTT.

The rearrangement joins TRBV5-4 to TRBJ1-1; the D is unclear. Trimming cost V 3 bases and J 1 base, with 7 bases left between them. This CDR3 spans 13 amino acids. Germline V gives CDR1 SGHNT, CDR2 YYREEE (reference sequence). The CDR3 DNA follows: TGTGCCAGCAGCTCAGTTCCGAACACTGAAGCTTTCTTT. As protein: CASSSVPNTEAFF.

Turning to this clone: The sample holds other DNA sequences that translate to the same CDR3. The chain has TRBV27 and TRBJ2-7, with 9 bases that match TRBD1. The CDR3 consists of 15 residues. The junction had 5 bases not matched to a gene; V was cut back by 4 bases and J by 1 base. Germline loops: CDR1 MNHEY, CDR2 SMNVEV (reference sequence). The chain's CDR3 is CASSSGQGLSYEQYF. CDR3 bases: TGTGCCAGCAGTTCGGGACAGGGCCTTTCCTACGAGCAGTACTTC.

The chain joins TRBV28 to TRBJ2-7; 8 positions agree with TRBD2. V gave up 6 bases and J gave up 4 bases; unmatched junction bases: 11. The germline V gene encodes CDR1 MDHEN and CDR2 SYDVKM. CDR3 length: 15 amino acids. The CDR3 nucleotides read TGTGCCAGCAGGGCCCCCGTAGCGGGACCATACGAGCAGTACTTC. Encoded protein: CASRAPVAGPYEQYF.

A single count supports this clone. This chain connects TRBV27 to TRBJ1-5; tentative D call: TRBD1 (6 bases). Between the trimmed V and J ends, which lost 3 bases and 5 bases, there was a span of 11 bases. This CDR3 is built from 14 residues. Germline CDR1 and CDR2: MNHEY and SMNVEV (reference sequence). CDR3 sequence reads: CASSFRQGYQPQHF. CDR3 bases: TGTGCCAGCAGTTTCAGGCAGGGGTATCAGCCCCAGCATTTT.

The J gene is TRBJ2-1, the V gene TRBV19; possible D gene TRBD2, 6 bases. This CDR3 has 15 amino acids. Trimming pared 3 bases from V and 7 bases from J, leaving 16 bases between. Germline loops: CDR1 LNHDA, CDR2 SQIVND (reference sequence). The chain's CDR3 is CASSIGSGGRNEQFF. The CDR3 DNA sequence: TGTGCCAGTAGTATCGGGAGCGGAGGACGGAATGAGCAGTTCTTC.

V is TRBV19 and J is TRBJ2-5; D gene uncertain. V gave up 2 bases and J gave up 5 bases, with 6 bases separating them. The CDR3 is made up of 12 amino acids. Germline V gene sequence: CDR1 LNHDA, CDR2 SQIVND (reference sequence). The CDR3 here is CASSIREETQYF. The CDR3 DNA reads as TGTGCCAGTAGTATAAGAGAGGAGACCCAGTACTTC.

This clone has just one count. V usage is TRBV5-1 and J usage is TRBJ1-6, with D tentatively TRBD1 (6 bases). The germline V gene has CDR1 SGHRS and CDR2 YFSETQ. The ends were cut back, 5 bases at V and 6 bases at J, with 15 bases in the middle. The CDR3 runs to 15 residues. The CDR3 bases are TGCGCCAGCAGGTCATGGGACACAGCTAATTCACCCCTCCACTTT. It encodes CASRSWDTANSPLHF.

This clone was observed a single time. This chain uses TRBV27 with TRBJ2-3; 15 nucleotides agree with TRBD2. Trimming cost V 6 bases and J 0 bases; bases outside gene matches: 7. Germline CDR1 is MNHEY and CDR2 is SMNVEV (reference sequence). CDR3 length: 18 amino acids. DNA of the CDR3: TGTGCCAGCAGCCTCGGACTAGCGGGAGGGCCTAGCACAGATACGCAGTATTTT. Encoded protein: CASSLGLAGGPSTDTQYF.

The CDR3 bases are TGTGCCAGCAGTGCTGCCGGGACTAGCGCCACAGATACGCAGTATTTT. This sequence encodes CASSAAGTSATDTQYF. The chain employs TRBV6-1 and TRBJ2-3, with 10 bases lining up with TRBD2. The CDR3 extends over 16 amino acids. Germline values: CDR1 MNHNS, CDR2 SASEGT. Unmatched junction bases numbered 6, after V lost 4 bases and J lost 2 bases.

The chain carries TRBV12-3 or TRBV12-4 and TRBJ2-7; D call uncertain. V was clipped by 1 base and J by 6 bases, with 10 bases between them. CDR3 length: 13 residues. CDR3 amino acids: CASSLVSGLEQYF. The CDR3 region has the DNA TGTGCCAGCAGTTTAGTATCAGGTCTCGAGCAGTACTTC.

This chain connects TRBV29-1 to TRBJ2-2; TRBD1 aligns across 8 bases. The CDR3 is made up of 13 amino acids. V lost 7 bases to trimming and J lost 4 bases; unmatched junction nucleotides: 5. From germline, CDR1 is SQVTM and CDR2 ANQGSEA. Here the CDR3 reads CSANTGGTGELFF. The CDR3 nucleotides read TGCAGCGCTAATACAGGGGGCACCGGGGAGCTGTTTTTT.

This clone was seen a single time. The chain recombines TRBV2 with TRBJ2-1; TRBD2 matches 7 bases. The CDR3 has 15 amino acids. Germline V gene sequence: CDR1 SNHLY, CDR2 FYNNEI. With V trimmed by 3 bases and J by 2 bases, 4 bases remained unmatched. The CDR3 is CASSDAGVTYNEQFF. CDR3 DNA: TGTGCCAGCAGTGACGCGGGAGTGACCTACAATGAGCAGTTCTTC.

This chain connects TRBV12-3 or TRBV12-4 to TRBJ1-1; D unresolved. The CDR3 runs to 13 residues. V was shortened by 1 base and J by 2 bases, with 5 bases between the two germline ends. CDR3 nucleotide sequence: TGTGCCAGCAGTTTAGTCCTAAACACTGAAGCTTTCTTT. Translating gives CASSLVLNTEAFF.

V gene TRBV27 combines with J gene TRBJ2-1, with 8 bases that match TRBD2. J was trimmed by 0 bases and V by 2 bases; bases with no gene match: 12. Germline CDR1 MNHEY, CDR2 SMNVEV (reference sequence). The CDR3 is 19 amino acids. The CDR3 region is CASSLVPFGSGSSYNEQFF. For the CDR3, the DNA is TGTGCCAGCAGTTTAGTCCCTTTTGGGAGCGGGAGCTCCTACAATGAGCAGTTCTTC.

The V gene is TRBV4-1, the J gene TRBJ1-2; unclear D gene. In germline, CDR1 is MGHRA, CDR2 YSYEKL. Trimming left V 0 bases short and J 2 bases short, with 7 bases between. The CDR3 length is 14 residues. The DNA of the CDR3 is TGCGCCAGCAGCCAAGATCCGGGAAACTATGGCTACACCTTC. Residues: CASSQDPGNYGYTF.

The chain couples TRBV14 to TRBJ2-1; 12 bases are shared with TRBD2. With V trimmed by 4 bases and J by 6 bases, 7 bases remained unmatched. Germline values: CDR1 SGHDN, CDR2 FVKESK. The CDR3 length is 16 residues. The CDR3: CASSPLTSGRRNEQFF. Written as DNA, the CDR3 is TGTGCCAGCAGCCCACTCACTAGCGGGAGGCGCAATGAGCAGTTCTTC.

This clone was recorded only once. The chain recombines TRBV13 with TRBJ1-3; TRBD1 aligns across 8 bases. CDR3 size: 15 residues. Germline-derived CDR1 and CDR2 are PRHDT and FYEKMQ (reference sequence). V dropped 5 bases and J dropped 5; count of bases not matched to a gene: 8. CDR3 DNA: TGTGCCAGCAGCCACGACAGGGGCAATCGAAACACCATATATTTT. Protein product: CASSHDRGNRNTIYF.

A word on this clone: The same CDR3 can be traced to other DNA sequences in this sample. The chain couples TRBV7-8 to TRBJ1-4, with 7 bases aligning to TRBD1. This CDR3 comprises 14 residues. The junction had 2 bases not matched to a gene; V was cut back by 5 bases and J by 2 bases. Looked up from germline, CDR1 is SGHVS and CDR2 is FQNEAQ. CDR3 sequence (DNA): TGTGCCAGCAGCCCGGGACAGACTAATGAAAAACTGTTTTTT. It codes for CASSPGQTNEKLFF.

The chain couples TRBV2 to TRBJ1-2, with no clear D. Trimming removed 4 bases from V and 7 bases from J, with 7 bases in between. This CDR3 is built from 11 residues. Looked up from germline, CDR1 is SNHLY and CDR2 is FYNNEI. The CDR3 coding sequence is TGTGCCAGCAGTGTGACGGGTGGCTACACCTTC. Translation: CASSVTGGYTF.

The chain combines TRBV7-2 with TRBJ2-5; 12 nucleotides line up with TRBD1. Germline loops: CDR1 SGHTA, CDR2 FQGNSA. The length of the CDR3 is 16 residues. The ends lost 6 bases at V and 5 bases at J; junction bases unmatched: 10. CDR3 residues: CASSRKTGTGGETQYF. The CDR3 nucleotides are TGTGCCAGCAGTCGCAAAACCGGGACAGGGGGCGAGACCCAGTACTTC.

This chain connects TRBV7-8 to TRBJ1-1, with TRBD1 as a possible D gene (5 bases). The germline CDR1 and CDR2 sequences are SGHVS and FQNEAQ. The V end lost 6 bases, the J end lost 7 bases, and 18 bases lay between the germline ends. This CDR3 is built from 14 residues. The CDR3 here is CASSPQGRPVEAFF. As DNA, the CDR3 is TGTGCCAGCAGTCCCCAGGGCCGGCCAGTTGAAGCTTTCTTT.

The CDR3 sequence is CATSGTGTSPLHF. In DNA form, the CDR3 reads TGTGCCACCTCCGGGACAGGGACTTCACCCCTCCACTTT. The gene calls are TRBV19 and TRBJ1-6; 9 positions agree with TRBD1. V dropped 10 bases and J dropped 9; count of bases not matched to a gene: 7. CDR3 length: 13 amino acids. CDR1 is LNHDA and CDR2 is SQIVND in the germline V gene (reference sequence).

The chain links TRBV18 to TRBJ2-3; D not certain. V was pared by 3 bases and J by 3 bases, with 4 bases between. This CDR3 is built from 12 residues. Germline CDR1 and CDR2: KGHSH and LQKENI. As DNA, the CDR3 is TGTGCCAGCTCACCGCGGACAGATACGCAGTATTTT. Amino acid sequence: CASSPRTDTQYF. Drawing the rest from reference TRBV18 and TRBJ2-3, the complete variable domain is NAGVMQNPRHLVRRRGQEARLRCSPMKGHSHVYWYRQLPEEGLKFMVYLQKENIIDESGMPKERFSAEFPKEGPSILRIQQVVRGDSAAYFCASSPRTDTQYFGPGTRLTVL.

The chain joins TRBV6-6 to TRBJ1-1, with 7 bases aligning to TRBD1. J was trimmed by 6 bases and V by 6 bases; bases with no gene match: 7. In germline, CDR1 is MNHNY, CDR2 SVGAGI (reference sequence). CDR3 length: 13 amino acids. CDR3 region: CASSPKGAPEAFF. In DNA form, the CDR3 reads TGTGCCAGCAGCCCGAAGGGGGCGCCTGAAGCTTTCTTT.